These T cell receptor beta chains were read from a single sample in a study of T cell responses to AZD1222 COVID-19 vaccine. TCRdb keeps only in-frame clones here, not all; method: immunoSEQ multiplex PCR. The profile shows more than 140,000 clones, 80% to 95% of them singletons. The specimen comprised peripheral blood, sampled on day 0 of MenACWY control vaccination. The source is an adult in good health. The CDR3 runs from the conserved cysteine through the conserved F or W. Each record gives: D gene, clone size, V gene, J gene, CDR3 DNA, CDR3 protein. The D gene is left open where the match is weak. Rows give clone size only sometimes, using once, few, many, or a class for an expanded clone.

D gene: .; clone size: .; V gene: TRBV6-5; J gene: TRBJ2-7; CDR3 DNA: TGTGCCAGCAGGATAGCCTCTGGCTACGAGCAGTACTTC; CDR3 protein: CASRIASGYEQYF
D gene: TRBD2; clone size: .; V gene: TRBV5-6; J gene: TRBJ2-1; CDR3 DNA: TGTGCCAGCAGCTTGGGGACTAGCGGGGGTCCTAGCTCCTACAATGAGCAGTTCTTC; CDR3 protein: CASSLGTSGGPSSYNEQFF
D gene: .; clone size: .; V gene: TRBV5-4; J gene: TRBJ1-2; CDR3 DNA: TGTGCCAGCAGCCCCGATAACTATGGCTACACCTTC; CDR3 protein: CASSPDNYGYTF
D gene: .; clone size: .; V gene: TRBV6-1; J gene: TRBJ2-7; CDR3 DNA: TGTGCCAGCAGTGAAGCCCGCCTTCTTGCAGGGGACTTC; CDR3 protein: CASSEARLLAGDF
D gene: TRBD1; clone size: .; V gene: TRBV15; J gene: TRBJ1-4; CDR3 DNA: TGTGCCACCAGCAGAGACGGGACAGGGGATGAAAAACTGTTTTTT; CDR3 protein: CATSRDGTGDEKLFF
D gene: .; clone size: .; V gene: TRBV5-1; J gene: TRBJ1-1; CDR3 DNA: TGCGCCAGCAGCTTGGGACTTAACACTGAAGCTTTCTTT; CDR3 protein: CASSLGLNTEAFF
D gene: TRBD1; clone size: once; V gene: TRBV4-1; J gene: TRBJ1-1; CDR3 DNA: TGCGCCAGCAGCCGTAACAGGGGTTGGGGGGCCGGAGCTTTCTTT; CDR3 protein: CASSRNRGWGAGAFF
D gene: TRBD1; clone size: .; V gene: TRBV6-2/TRBV6-3; J gene: TRBJ1-1; CDR3 DNA: TGTGCCAGCAGTCGTGGGGTCAGGGGGTACCCTGAAGCTTTCTTT; CDR3 protein: CASSRGVRGYPEAFF
D gene: .; clone size: .; V gene: TRBV7-8; J gene: TRBJ1-4; CDR3 DNA: TGTGCCAGCAGCTTAGAAGGTGAAAAACTGTTTTTT; CDR3 protein: CASSLEGEKLFF
D gene: TRBD1; clone size: .; V gene: TRBV18; J gene: TRBJ2-7; CDR3 DNA: TGTGCCAGCTCAGGGACAGGAAGAGAGCAGTACTTC; CDR3 protein: CASSGTGREQYF
D gene: TRBD1; clone size: .; V gene: TRBV10-3; J gene: TRBJ1-2; CDR3 DNA: TGTGCCATCAGTGAGTCCCCCAGGGGGAACTATGGCTACACCTTC; CDR3 protein: CAISESPRGNYGYTF
D gene: .; clone size: .; V gene: TRBV9; J gene: TRBJ2-1; CDR3 DNA: TGTGCCAGCAGCGTAGACGGGACACTTAACTACAATGAGCAGTTCTTC; CDR3 protein: CASSVDGTLNYNEQFF
D gene: TRBD2; clone size: .; V gene: TRBV7-2; J gene: TRBJ2-5; CDR3 DNA: TGTGCCAGCAGCTCGGGACTAGCGGGAGTGGAGACCCAGTACTTC; CDR3 protein: CASSSGLAGVETQYF
D gene: .; clone size: .; V gene: TRBV5-1; J gene: TRBJ1-4; CDR3 DNA: TGCGCCAGCAGCTTGCTAGGGGCTAATGAAAAACTGTTTTTT; CDR3 protein: CASSLLGANEKLFF
D gene: .; clone size: .; V gene: TRBV28; J gene: TRBJ1-5; CDR3 DNA: TGTGCCAGCAGTCTATTCCTCGGCCTGGGCAATCAGCCCCAGCATTTT; CDR3 protein: CASSLFLGLGNQPQHF
D gene: .; clone size: .; V gene: TRBV7-3; J gene: TRBJ2-3; CDR3 DNA: TGTGCCAGCAGCGGTGTCGGGGCGACAGATACGCAGTATTTT; CDR3 protein: CASSGVGATDTQYF
D gene: .; clone size: .; V gene: TRBV6-4; J gene: TRBJ2-3; CDR3 DNA: TGTGCCAGCAGTGACTCGAAGGGGCAGGGCGCGGATACGCAGTATTTT; CDR3 protein: CASSDSKGQGADTQYF
D gene: .; clone size: .; V gene: TRBV29-1; J gene: TRBJ1-1; CDR3 DNA: TGCAGCGTAGGGACACCGGTCGCTGAAGCTTTCTTT; CDR3 protein: CSVGTPVAEAFF
D gene: .; clone size: .; V gene: TRBV18; J gene: TRBJ2-2; CDR3 DNA: TGTGCCAGCTCACCACGAGTAAGCAGTGTCCGGCCCGGGGAGCTGTTTTTT; CDR3 protein: CASSPRVSSVRPGELFF
D gene: .; clone size: .; V gene: TRBV27; J gene: TRBJ2-3; CDR3 DNA: TGTGCCGCGAAGGAATGGGCGGGAAACACAGATACGCAGTATTTT; CDR3 protein: CAAKEWAGNTDTQYF
D gene: .; clone size: .; V gene: TRBV19; J gene: TRBJ2-3; CDR3 DNA: TGTGCCAGTAGCCAGTCGGGGGTGGCTGCTCCAGATACGCAGTATTTT; CDR3 protein: CASSQSGVAAPDTQYF
D gene: .; clone size: .; V gene: TRBV9; J gene: TRBJ2-2; CDR3 DNA: TGTGCCAGCAGCCCCCTGGTTGCGGGGGGGGAGCTGTTTTTT; CDR3 protein: CASSPLVAGGELFF